These T cell receptor beta chains were read from a single sample in a study of T cell changes during pregnancy in multiple sclerosis. TCRdb's copy holds only in-frame clones and misses some; the assay was immunoSEQ multiplex PCR. The sample has about 38,000 clones, 80% to 95% seen once. The source was CD4+ T cells from peripheral blood mononuclear cells, collected after pregnancy. The receptor source for this set is a female donor in good health, enrolled as a control in a pregnancy study. Each CDR3 is given with its conserved first and last residue. The D gene is left open where the match is weak. Clone sizes are given selectively: once, few, many, or a class where the clone is expanded.

TRBV25-1	.	TRBJ2-7	.	TGTGCCAGCAGTGACAGGGTACGGGCCTACGAGCAGTACTTC	CASSDRVRAYEQYF
TRBV7-2	.	TRBJ1-2	.	TGTGCCAGCAGTTCTCACTATGGCTACACCTTC	CASSSHYGYTF
TRBV30	.	TRBJ1-2	.	TGTGCCTGGAGTGTCACAGGGTTCTATGGCTACACCTTC	CAWSVTGFYGYTF
TRBV7-2	.	TRBJ2-2	.	TGTGCCAGCAGCCCACCACAGGGACGAGCTACCGGGGAGCTGTTTTTT	CASSPPQGRATGELFF
TRBV5-6	once	TRBJ2-1	TRBD2	TGTGCCAGCAGCTTGACTAGCGGGGGGTACAATGAGCAGTTCTTC	CASSLTSGGYNEQFF
TRBV5-1	.	TRBJ2-1	.	TGCGCCAGCAGCTTGGGAGACAATGAGCAGTTCTTC	CASSLGDNEQFF
TRBV5-1	.	TRBJ2-1	TRBD2	TGCGCCAGCAGCAGCGGGAGTAGTAATGAGCAGTTCTTC	CASSSGSSNEQFF
TRBV30	.	TRBJ2-5	.	TGTGCCTGGAGTGTAGGCAGCGTCCAAGAGACCCAGTACTTC	CAWSVGSVQETQYF
TRBV5-6	.	TRBJ1-2	.	TGTGCCAGCAGCTTGGGGGGGCCCCCTAACTATGGCTACACCTTC	CASSLGGPPNYGYTF
TRBV10-3	.	TRBJ1-6	.	TGTGCCATCAGGGCAGTTACCGATAATTCACCCCTCCACTTT	CAIRAVTDNSPLHF
TRBV30	once	TRBJ2-7	.	TGTGCCTGGGGAGAGGGCTCCTACGAGCAGTACTTC	CAWGEGSYEQYF
TRBV5-6	.	TRBJ1-1	.	TGTGCCAGCAGCAGACAGATACTGAACACTGAAGCTTTCTTT	CASSRQILNTEAFF
TRBV10-3	once	TRBJ1-2	.	TGTGCCATCAGTGAGGGTCTGTCAGCTAACTATGGCTACACCTTC	CAISEGLSANYGYTF
TRBV9	.	TRBJ1-2	.	TGTGCCAGCAGCGCTTCGGTTCGGCAGGGCATCTATGGCTACACCTTC	CASSASVRQGIYGYTF
TRBV10-3	.	TRBJ1-3	.	TGTGCCATCAGTGAGCGCAGTGGTGGAAACACCATATATTTT	CAISERSGGNTIYF
TRBV15	.	TRBJ2-1	.	TGTGCCACCAGCAGAGATCGGACCAGGGCCAGGTCAGGGGCCAATGAGCAGTTCTTC	CATSRDRTRARSGANEQFF
TRBV5-4	.	TRBJ1-1	.	TGTGCCAGCAGGTTGAAACCAGGGGCCGGCACTGAAGCTTTCTTT	CASRLKPGAGTEAFF
TRBV10-1	.	TRBJ2-3	TRBD1	TGCGCCAGCAGCGACAGGGGACACACAGATACGCAGTATTTT	CASSDRGHTDTQYF
TRBV7-9	.	TRBJ1-2	TRBD1	TGTGCCAGCAGCCTACCCCGCAGTAGACCGGGACAGGACTATGGCTACACCTTC	CASSLPRSRPGQDYGYTF
TRBV7-6	.	TRBJ2-5	.	TGTGCCAGCAGCCTTGTAGCACGTGAGACCCAGTACTTC	CASSLVARETQYF
TRBV18	once	TRBJ2-4	TRBD2	TGTGCCAGCTCACCAGTGAGCGGGGGGTTAGCCAAAAACATTCAGTACTTC	CASSPVSGGLAKNIQYF
TRBV2	.	TRBJ1-2	.	TGTGCCAGCAGAGAGGCAGGGCGCGGCTACACCTTC	CASREAGRGYTF
TRBV7-9	.	TRBJ2-7	TRBD1	TGTGCCAGCAGCCGGCCGGGACAGGACTACGAGCAGTACTTC	CASSRPGQDYEQYF
TRBV30	few	TRBJ1-1	.	TGTGCCTGGAGTGTACAGAAAGCTTTCTTT	CAWSVQKAFF
TRBV27	.	TRBJ2-7	.	TGTGCGACCGGGGGTCGGGCGGGCGAGCAGTACTTC	CATGGRAGEQYF
TRBV6-5	.	TRBJ2-1	TRBD2	TGTGCCAGCAGCCTAGCGGGAGGGCCGGGGAATGAGCAGTTCTTC	CASSLAGGPGNEQFF
TRBV20-1	.	TRBJ2-1	TRBD2	TGCAGTGCCACGGGACTAGCAGAGCAGTTCTTC	CSATGLAEQFF
TRBV7-9	.	TRBJ1-2	TRBD1	TGTGCCAGCAGCTCACCAGGGGGCTGGGGCTATGGCTACACCTTC	CASSSPGGWGYGYTF
TRBV2	.	TRBJ1-6	.	TGTGCCAGCAGTAGTCAGGGCGGTAATTCACCCCTCCACTTT	CASSSQGGNSPLHF
TRBV7-2	.	TRBJ1-2	.	TGTGCCAGCACCTTAGACGGTCCATATGGCTACACCTTC	CASTLDGPYGYTF
TRBV7-8	.	TRBJ2-1	.	TGTGCCAGCAGCTTGGGGGAACTAGGGAGGATCTCCTACAATGAGCAGTTCTTC	CASSLGELGRISYNEQFF
TRBV14	.	TRBJ2-7	TRBD2	TGTGCCAGCAGCCACCAGCGGGGGGGCCGGTACGAGCAGTACTTC	CASSHQRGGRYEQYF
TRBV15	.	TRBJ2-5	TRBD2	TGTGCCACCAGCAGCAGAGCGGGACGGGAGACCCAGTACTTC	CATSSRAGRETQYF
TRBV28	once	TRBJ1-2	TRBD1	TGTGCCAGCATAGACAGGGGGCCCGGCTACACCTTC	CASIDRGPGYTF
TRBV11-1	.	TRBJ1-1	.	TGTGCCAGCAGACCCCGAGGAGGACGGATGAACACTGAAGCTTTCTTT	CASRPRGGRMNTEAFF
TRBV4-2	.	TRBJ2-1	TRBD2	TGTGCCAGCAGCCACCCTTCGCGGGGGGCTGAGCAGTTCTTC	CASSHPSRGAEQFF
TRBV30	.	TRBJ2-3	.	TGTGCCTGGAGCCAAAGAGAGCGGGATACGCAGTATTTT	CAWSQRERDTQYF
TRBV5-1	.	TRBJ1-1	.	TGCGCCAGCAGTGGGGCGAGTTACTACACTGAAGCTTTCTTT	CASSGASYYTEAFF
TRBV18	.	TRBJ2-2	.	TGTGCCAGCTCACCACCAACCGGAGGGACAGAGACCGGGGAGCTGTTTTTT	CASSPPTGGTETGELFF
TRBV5-6	.	TRBJ1-1	.	TGTGCCAGCAGCTTGACTCATGATACTGAAGCTTTCTTT	CASSLTHDTEAFF
TRBV29-1	.	TRBJ2-7	.	TGCAGCGTTACCCGAGGACAGACCGAGCAGTACTTC	CSVTRGQTEQYF
TRBV9	.	TRBJ1-1	.	TGTGCCAGCAGCCAAGGGGCGTTGGGTCGGATTGAAGCTTTCTTT	CASSQGALGRIEAFF
TRBV30	.	TRBJ2-5	.	TGTGCCTGGAGTGTACGCCGGGGGGAGACCCAGTACTTC	CAWSVRRGETQYF
TRBV15	.	TRBJ2-7	.	TGTGCCACCAGCGGAAGGGGGATGGGCGAGCAGTACTTC	CATSGRGMGEQYF
TRBV7-2	.	TRBJ2-6	.	TGTGCCAGCAGCCGTGACAGCTCTGGGGCCAACGTCCTGACTTTC	CASSRDSSGANVLTF